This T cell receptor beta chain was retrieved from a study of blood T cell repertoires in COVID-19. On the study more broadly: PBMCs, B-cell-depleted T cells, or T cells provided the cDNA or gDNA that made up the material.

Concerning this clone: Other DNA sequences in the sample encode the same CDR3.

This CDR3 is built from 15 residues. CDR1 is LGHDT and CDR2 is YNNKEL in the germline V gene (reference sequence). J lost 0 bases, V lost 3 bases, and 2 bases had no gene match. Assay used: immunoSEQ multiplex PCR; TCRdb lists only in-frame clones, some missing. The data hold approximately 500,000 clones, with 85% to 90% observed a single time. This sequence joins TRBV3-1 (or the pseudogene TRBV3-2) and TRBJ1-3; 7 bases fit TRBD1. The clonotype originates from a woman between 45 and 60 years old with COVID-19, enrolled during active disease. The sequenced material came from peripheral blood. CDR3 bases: TGTGCCAGCAGCCAGGGACAGTTCTCTGGAAACACCATATATTTT. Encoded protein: CASSQGQFSGNTIYF.